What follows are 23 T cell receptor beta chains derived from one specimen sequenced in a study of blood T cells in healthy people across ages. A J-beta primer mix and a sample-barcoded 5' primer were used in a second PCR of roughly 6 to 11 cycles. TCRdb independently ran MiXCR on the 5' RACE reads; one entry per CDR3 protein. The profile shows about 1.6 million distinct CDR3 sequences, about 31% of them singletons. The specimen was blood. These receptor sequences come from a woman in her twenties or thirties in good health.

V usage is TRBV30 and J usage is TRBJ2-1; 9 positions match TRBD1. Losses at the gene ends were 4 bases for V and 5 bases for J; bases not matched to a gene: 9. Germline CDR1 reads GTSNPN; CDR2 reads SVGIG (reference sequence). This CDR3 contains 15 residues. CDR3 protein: CAWTRGQGFNNEQFF. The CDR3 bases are TGTGCCTGGACCCGGGGACAGGGATTCAACAATGAGCAGTTCTTC.

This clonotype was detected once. CDR3 sequence: CASSLMGAGGISDTQYF. In DNA, the CDR3 is TGTGCCAGCAGCCTCATGGGAGCGGGGGGAATATCAGATACGCAGTATTTT. This chain joins TRBV9 and TRBJ2-3, with 9 bases aligning to TRBD2. The junction had 13 bases not matched to a gene; V was cut back by 4 bases and J by 4 bases. Germline V gene sequence: CDR1 SGDLS, CDR2 YYNGEE. The CDR3 sequence is 17 residues long.

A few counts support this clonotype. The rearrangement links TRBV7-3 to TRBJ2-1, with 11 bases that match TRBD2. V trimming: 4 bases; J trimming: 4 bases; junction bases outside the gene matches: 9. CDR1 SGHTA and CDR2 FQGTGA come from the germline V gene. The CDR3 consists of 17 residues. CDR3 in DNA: TGTGCCAGCAGCTCCCAACCGGGGACTAGCGGATACAATGAGCAGTTCTTC. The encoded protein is CASSSQPGTSGYNEQFF.

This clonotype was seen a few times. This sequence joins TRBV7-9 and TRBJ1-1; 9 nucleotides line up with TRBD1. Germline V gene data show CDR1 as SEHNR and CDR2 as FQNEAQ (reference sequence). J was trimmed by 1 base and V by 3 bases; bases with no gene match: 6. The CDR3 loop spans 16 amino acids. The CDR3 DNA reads TGTGCCAGCAGCTTCGGGACAGGGTTTTCGAACACTGAAGCTTTCTTT. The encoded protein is CASSFGTGFSNTEAFF.

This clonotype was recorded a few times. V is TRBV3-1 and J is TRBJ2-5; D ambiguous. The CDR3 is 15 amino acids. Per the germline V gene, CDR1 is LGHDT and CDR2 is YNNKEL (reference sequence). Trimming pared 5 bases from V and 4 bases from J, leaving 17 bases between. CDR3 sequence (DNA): TGTGCCAGCAGCGAGGACCCCGGATACGGAGAGACCCAGTACTTC. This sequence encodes CASSEDPGYGETQYF.

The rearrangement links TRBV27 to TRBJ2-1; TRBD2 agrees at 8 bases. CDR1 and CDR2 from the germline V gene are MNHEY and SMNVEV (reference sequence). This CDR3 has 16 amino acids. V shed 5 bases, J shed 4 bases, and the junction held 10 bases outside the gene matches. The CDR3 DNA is TGTGCCAGCAGTCCCCTGGGTAGCGGGGCTTACAATGAGCAGTTCTTC. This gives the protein CASSPLGSGAYNEQFF.

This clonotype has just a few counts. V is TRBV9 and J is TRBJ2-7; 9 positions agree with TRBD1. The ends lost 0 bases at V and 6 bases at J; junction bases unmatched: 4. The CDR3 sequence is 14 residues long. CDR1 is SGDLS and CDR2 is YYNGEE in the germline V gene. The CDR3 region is CASSVGQGGPEQYF. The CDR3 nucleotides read TGTGCCAGCAGCGTAGGACAGGGGGGACCCGAGCAGTACTTC.

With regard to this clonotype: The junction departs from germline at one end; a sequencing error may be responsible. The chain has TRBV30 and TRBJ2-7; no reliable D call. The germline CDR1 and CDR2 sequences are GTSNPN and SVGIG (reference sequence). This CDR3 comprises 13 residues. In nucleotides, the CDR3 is TGTGCCTGGAGGTTGGGCGGATCCTGCGAGCAGTACTTC. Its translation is CAWRLGGSCEQYF.

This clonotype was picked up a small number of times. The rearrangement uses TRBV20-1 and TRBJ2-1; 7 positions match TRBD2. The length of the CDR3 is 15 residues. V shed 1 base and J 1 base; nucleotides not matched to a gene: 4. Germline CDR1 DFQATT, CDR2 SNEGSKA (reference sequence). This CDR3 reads CSARGLAASYNEQFF. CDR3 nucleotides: TGCAGTGCTAGAGGTCTAGCGGCATCCTACAATGAGCAGTTCTTC.

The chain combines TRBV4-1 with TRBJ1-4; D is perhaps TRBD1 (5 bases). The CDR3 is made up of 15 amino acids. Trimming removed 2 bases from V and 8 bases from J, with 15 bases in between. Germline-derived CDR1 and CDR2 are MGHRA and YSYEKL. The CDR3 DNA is TGCGCCAGCAGCCAATTCGGGGGTAACGGGGAAAAACTGTTTTTT. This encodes CASSQFGGNGEKLFF.

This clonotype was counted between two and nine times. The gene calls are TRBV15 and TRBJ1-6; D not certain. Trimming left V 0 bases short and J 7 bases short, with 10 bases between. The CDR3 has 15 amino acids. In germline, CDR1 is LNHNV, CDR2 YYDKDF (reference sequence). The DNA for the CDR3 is TGTGCCACCAGCAGAGAATGGGGATCCAATTCACCCCTCCACTTT. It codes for CATSREWGSNSPLHF.

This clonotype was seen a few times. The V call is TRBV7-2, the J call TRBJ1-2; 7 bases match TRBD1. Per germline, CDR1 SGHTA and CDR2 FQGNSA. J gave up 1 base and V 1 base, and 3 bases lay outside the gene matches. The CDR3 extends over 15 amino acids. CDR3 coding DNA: TGTGCCAGCAGCTTAGAGGGACAGAGTAACTATGGCTACACCTTC. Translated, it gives CASSLEGQSNYGYTF. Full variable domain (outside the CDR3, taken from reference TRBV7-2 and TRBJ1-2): GAGVSQSPSNKVTEKGKDVELRCDPISGHTALYWYRQSLGQGLEFLIYFQGNSAPDKSGLPSDRFSAERTGGSVSTLTIQRTQQEDSAVYLCASSLEGQSNYGYTFGSGTRLTVV.

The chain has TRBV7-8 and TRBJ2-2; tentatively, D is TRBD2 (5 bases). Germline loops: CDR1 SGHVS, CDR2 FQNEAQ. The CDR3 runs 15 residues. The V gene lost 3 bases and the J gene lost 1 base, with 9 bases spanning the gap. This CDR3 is CASSFGLRNTGELFF. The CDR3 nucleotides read TGTGCCAGCAGCTTCGGACTCCGGAACACCGGGGAGCTGTTTTTT. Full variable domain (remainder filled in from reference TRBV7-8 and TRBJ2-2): GAGVSQSPRYKVAKRGQDVALRCDPISGHVSLFWYQQALGQGPEFLTYFQNEAQLDKSGLPSDRFFAERPEGSVSTLKIQRTQQEDSAVYLCASSFGLRNTGELFFGEGSRLTVL.

CDR3 residues: CSAQRADTQYF. The CDR3 DNA reads as TGCAGTGCCCAGAGGGCAGATACGCAGTATTTT. This chain uses TRBV20-1 with TRBJ2-3; possible D gene TRBD2, 5 bases. The CDR3 loop spans 11 amino acids. Germline V lookup: CDR1 DFQATT, CDR2 SNEGSKA (reference sequence). Trimming took off 6 bases at V and 4 bases at J, with 8 bases between the two ends.

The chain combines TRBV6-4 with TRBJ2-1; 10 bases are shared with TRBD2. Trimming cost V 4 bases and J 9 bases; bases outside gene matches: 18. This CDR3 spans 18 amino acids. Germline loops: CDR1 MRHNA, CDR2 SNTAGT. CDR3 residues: CASSARAGLAGDLTEQFF. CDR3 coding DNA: TGTGCCAGCAGTGCCCGGGCAGGGCTAGCGGGAGATCTCACTGAGCAGTTCTTC.

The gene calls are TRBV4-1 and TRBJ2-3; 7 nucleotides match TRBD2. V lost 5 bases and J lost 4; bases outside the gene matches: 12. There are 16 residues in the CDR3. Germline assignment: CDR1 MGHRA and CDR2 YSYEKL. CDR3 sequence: CASSEIDRGEADTQYF. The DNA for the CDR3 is TGCGCCAGCAGCGAGATAGACCGGGGGGAGGCAGATACGCAGTATTTT.

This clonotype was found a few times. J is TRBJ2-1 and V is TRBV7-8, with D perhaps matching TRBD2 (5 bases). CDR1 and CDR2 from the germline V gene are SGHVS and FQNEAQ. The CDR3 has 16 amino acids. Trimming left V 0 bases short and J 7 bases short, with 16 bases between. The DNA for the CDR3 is TGTGCCAGCAGCTTAGCTCCAGGCCGACTACCGAATGAGCAGTTCTTC. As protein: CASSLAPGRLPNEQFF.

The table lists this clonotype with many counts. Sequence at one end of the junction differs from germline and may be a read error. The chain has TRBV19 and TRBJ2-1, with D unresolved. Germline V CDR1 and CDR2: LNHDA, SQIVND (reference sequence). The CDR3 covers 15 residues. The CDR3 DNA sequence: TGTGCCAGCAGTATCCCAGGATCATCCTACAATGAGCAGTTCTTC. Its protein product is CASSIPGSSYNEQFF.

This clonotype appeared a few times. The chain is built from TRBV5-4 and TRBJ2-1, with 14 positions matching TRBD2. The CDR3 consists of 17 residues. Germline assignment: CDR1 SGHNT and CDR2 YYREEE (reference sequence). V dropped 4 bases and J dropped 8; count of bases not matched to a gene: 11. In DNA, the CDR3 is TGTGCCAGCAGCGGCAGGACTAGCGGGAGGCCAGTTGATGAGCAGTTCTTC. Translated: CASSGRTSGRPVDEQFF.

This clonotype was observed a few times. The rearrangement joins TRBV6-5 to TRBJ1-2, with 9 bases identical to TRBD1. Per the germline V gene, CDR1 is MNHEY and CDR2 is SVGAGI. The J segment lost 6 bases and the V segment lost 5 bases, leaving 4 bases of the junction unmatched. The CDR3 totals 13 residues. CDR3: CASSRRTGDGYTF. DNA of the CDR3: TGTGCCAGCAGTCGCCGGACAGGGGATGGCTACACCTTC.

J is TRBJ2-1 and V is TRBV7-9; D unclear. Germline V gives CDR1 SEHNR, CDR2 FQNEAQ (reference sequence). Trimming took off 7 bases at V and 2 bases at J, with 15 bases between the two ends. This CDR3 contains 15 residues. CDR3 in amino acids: CASTDRLIPYNEQFF. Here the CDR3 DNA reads TGTGCCAGCACCGATCGACTGATACCCTACAATGAGCAGTTCTTC.

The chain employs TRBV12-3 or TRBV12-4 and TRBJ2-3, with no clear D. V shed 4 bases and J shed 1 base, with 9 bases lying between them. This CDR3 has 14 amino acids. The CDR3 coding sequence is TGTGCCAGCAGTTCCGACCAGGGCACAGATACGCAGTATTTT. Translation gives CASSSDQGTDTQYF.

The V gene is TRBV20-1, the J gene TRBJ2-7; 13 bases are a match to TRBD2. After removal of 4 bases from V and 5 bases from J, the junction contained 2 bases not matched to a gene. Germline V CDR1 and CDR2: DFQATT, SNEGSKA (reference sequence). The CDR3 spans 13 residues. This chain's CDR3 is CSATGLAGDEQYF. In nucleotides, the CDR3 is TGCAGTGCTACCGGACTAGCGGGGGACGAGCAGTACTTC.